The text below deals with one T cell receptor beta chain. This specimen belongs to a study of blood T cell repertoires in COVID-19. Authors' processing steps: Reference gene primer amplification in the assay estimated nucleated cell counts. Profiling relied on immunoSEQ multiplex PCR, and the TCRdb table lists in-frame clones only, not all of them. D and trimming were read from the DNA, whereas the V and J calls and clone size are those reported in that table. The sample shows around 30,000 clones, around 87% of them seen only once. V was clipped by 6 bases and J by 4 bases, with 9 bases between them. This CDR3 contains 12 residues. Germline assignment: CDR1 LNHDA and CDR2 SQIVND (reference sequence).

Sequences were obtained from peripheral blood. This rearrangement joins TRBV19 to TRBJ1-1; D might be TRBD1 (6 bases). This clonotype was sampled from a human donor in a cohort sampled during active COVID-19. The donor label of this sample is uncertain. Here the CDR3 reads CASSAGVTEAFF. For the CDR3, the DNA is TGTGCCAGTAGCGCAGGGGTCACTGAAGCTTTCTTT.